These T cell receptor beta chains were read from a single sample in a study of shared clonotypes between healthy human individuals. Libraries were prepared by immunoSEQ multiplex PCR; TCRdb keeps only in-frame clonotypes and omits some of them. The sample carries more than 2 million clones, roughly 95% recorded once. The sequencing sample was made of naive CD8+ T cells from PBMCs. These receptors originate from a man aged 18 to 30 in good health. Some clones in this sample may be carry-over from other donors' samples. Each CDR3 is given with its conserved first and last residue. Each record gives: CDR3 DNA, CDR3 protein, clone size, J gene, D gene, V gene. A D gene is named only where the DNA matches it firmly. A clone size is listed for some rows: how often the clone was seen (once, few, many), or a class if it is expanded.

DNA: TGTGCCAGCAGTCTCCTACCGGGACAGGGGGCTGAGGGCTACACCTTC; CDR3: CASSLLPGQGAEGYTF; size: once; J: TRBJ1-2; D: TRBD1; V: TRBV28
DNA: TGTGCCAGCAGTTGGAAGGGGACACGGCGGGAGGAGCAGTACTTC; CDR3: CASSWKGTRREEQYF; size: NA; J: TRBJ2-7; D: NA; V: TRBV6-1
DNA: TGTGCCAGCAGCCCCCCCAGTGCCGAGCAGTACTTC; CDR3: CASSPPSAEQYF; size: NA; J: TRBJ2-7; D: NA; V: TRBV7-9
DNA: TGTGCCAGCAGCTTAATTCCAGGGGGGAACTACGAGCAGTACTTC; CDR3: CASSLIPGGNYEQYF; size: NA; J: TRBJ2-7; D: NA; V: TRBV7-2
DNA: TGCAGTGCTAGGACCGACAATGAGCAGTTCTTC; CDR3: CSARTDNEQFF; size: NA; J: TRBJ2-1; D: NA; V: TRBV20-1
DNA: TGTGCCAGCAGCTTGGTTCGGACTAGCGGGGGTTACAATGAGCAGTTCTTC; CDR3: CASSLVRTSGGYNEQFF; size: NA; J: TRBJ2-1; D: TRBD2; V: TRBV11-2
DNA: TGTGCCAGCAGCCAAGGGATTAGAGGGGCTTATGGCTACACCTTC; CDR3: CASSQGIRGAYGYTF; size: NA; J: TRBJ1-2; D: NA; V: TRBV4-2
DNA: TGTGCCAGCAGTTGGGCAGGGGTCCAAGAGACCCAGTACTTC; CDR3: CASSWAGVQETQYF; size: NA; J: TRBJ2-5; D: NA; V: TRBV2
DNA: TGTGCCAGCAGCCACCGGGACACCCTTCGGGAGCAGTACTTC; CDR3: CASSHRDTLREQYF; size: NA; J: TRBJ2-7; D: NA; V: TRBV7-9
DNA: TGCGCCAGCAGCCAAGATCTTTGGAGGACTGAAGCTTTCTTT; CDR3: CASSQDLWRTEAFF; size: NA; J: TRBJ1-1; D: NA; V: TRBV7-9
DNA: TGCGCCAGCAGCCAAGATCGTAGGGACTTCCACTATGGCTACACCTTC; CDR3: CASSQDRRDFHYGYTF; size: NA; J: TRBJ1-2; D: NA; V: TRBV4-3
DNA: TGTGCCAGCAGTTTATCTGGGTTTAGCAATCAGCCCCAGCATTTT; CDR3: CASSLSGFSNQPQHF; size: NA; J: TRBJ1-5; D: NA; V: TRBV27
DNA: TGTGCCAGCAGACGGACAGGGCGTTTCTCTGGGGCCAACGTCCTGACTTTC; CDR3: CASRRTGRFSGANVLTF; size: once; J: TRBJ2-6; D: TRBD1; V: TRBV27
DNA: TGTGCCAGCAGTGGCGGACGCACAGATACGCAGTATTTT; CDR3: CASSGGRTDTQYF; size: NA; J: TRBJ2-3; D: NA; V: TRBV28
DNA: TGTGCCAGCAGCTTGGGCGGGCACGAGCAGTACTTC; CDR3: CASSLGGHEQYF; size: NA; J: TRBJ2-7; D: NA; V: TRBV5-6
DNA: TGTGCCAGCAGCTTTGGGACTAGCGCCTACGAGCAGTACTTC; CDR3: CASSFGTSAYEQYF; size: NA; J: TRBJ2-7; D: TRBD2; V: TRBV5-6
DNA: TGTGCCATCAGTGAAGGCCCAGGAAGAGATGGCTACACCTTC; CDR3: CAISEGPGRDGYTF; size: NA; J: TRBJ1-2; D: NA; V: TRBV10-3
DNA: TGCGCCAGCAGCTTGATTGGCAGGGGTCCAACTAATGAAAAACTGTTTTTT; CDR3: CASSLIGRGPTNEKLFF; size: NA; J: TRBJ1-4; D: NA; V: TRBV5-1
DNA: TGCAGCGTTGAAAAAACAGGGAGTCGTGCCGGGGAGCTGTTTTTT; CDR3: CSVEKTGSRAGELFF; size: NA; J: TRBJ2-2; D: NA; V: TRBV29-1
DNA: TGTGCCAGCAGCCTCAGCAGACAGGACCCGAACACCGGGGAGCTGTTTTTT; CDR3: CASSLSRQDPNTGELFF; size: NA; J: TRBJ2-2; D: NA; V: TRBV9
DNA: TGCGCCAGCAGCCAAGATCGTGCTAGCGAGGACAATGAGCAGTTCTTC; CDR3: CASSQDRASEDNEQFF; size: NA; J: TRBJ2-1; D: NA; V: TRBV4-3
DNA: TGTGCCAGCAGCGTGGGACAGGGAGGACCTGAAGCTTTCTTT; CDR3: CASSVGQGGPEAFF; size: NA; J: TRBJ1-1; D: TRBD1; V: TRBV9
DNA: TGTGCCAGCAGTTCGAATAACGAGCAGTACTTC; CDR3: CASSSNNEQYF; size: NA; J: TRBJ2-7; D: NA; V: TRBV6-5
DNA: TGTGCCACCAAGGAGGCCTACGAGCAGTACTTC; CDR3: CATKEAYEQYF; size: NA; J: TRBJ2-7; D: NA; V: TRBV10-3
DNA: TGTGCCAGCAGCTTCCCCATTATTACGGGCCCTGCGGCCGAGCAGTACTTC; CDR3: CASSFPIITGPAAEQYF; size: NA; J: TRBJ2-7; D: NA; V: TRBV7-9
DNA: TGTGCCAGCAGCGTAGCCGGGGGCCTGGGGAATGAGCAGTTCTTC; CDR3: CASSVAGGLGNEQFF; size: NA; J: TRBJ2-1; D: NA; V: TRBV9
DNA: TGTGCCACCAGCAGAGATGGTCAAGAGCGGGAGGCCTCCTGGGAGCAGTACTTC; CDR3: CATSRDGQEREASWEQYF; size: NA; J: TRBJ2-7; D: TRBD2; V: TRBV15
DNA: TGTGCCACCAGCCCCCAAGGGTCTCAAGAGACCCAGTACTTC; CDR3: CATSPQGSQETQYF; size: NA; J: TRBJ2-5; D: NA; V: TRBV15
DNA: TGTGCCAGCAGCGTAGGGGACAGAGTATCCCCACGGGACTACACCTTC; CDR3: CASSVGDRVSPRDYTF; size: NA; J: TRBJ1-2; D: TRBD1; V: TRBV9
DNA: TGTGCCACCTCCTACGAGCAGTACTTC; CDR3: CATSYEQYF; size: NA; J: TRBJ2-7; D: NA; V: TRBV7-6
DNA: TGTGCCAGCAGCAGGGATGACTATGGCTACACCTTC; CDR3: CASSRDDYGYTF; size: NA; J: TRBJ1-2; D: NA; V: TRBV28
DNA: TGTGCCAGCAGCCAAGATTTTCGTACGCACACCTACGAGCAGTACTTC; CDR3: CASSQDFRTHTYEQYF; size: NA; J: TRBJ2-7; D: NA; V: TRBV4-2
DNA: TGTGCCAGTAGTATCGGACAGGGGGCTTTTTACGAGCAGTACTTC; CDR3: CASSIGQGAFYEQYF; size: NA; J: TRBJ2-7; D: TRBD1; V: TRBV19
DNA: TGTGCCAGCAGCTGGGGACGGATGAACACTGAAGCTTTCTTT; CDR3: CASSWGRMNTEAFF; size: NA; J: TRBJ1-1; D: NA; V: TRBV5-5
DNA: TGTGCCTGGAGTCCGGGGGTTGATAGCTCCTACGAGCAGTACTTC; CDR3: CAWSPGVDSSYEQYF; size: NA; J: TRBJ2-7; D: NA; V: TRBV30
DNA: TGTGCCAGCAGTGAACGAACTAGCGGGAACTACGAGCAGTACTTC; CDR3: CASSERTSGNYEQYF; size: NA; J: TRBJ2-7; D: TRBD2; V: TRBV6-1
DNA: TGTGCCAGCAGTCCCGGGGTTGAGCAGTACTTC; CDR3: CASSPGVEQYF; size: NA; J: TRBJ2-7; D: NA; V: TRBV28